The text below deals with one TCR beta chain. V dropped 5 bases and J dropped 1 base, with 14 bases sitting between them. Germline CDR1 reads SGHNT; CDR2 reads YENEEA. This CDR3 contains 15 residues. TCRdb reanalysed the RT-PCR reads using MiXCR and keeps one entry per CDR3 protein. The sample yields roughly 940,000 distinct CDR3 sequences, roughly 18% seen once. This sample stems from a study of patients and donors after allogeneic stem cell transplantation. The TCR comes from a human donor who was either an allogeneic HSCT recipient or a stem cell or donor lymphocyte infusion donor (not recorded which). It is not recorded whose cells these are; they may come from a transplant donor. The chain combines TRBV11-3 with TRBJ2-5, with TRBD2 as a possible D gene (5 bases). The specimen sequenced was blood, either unsorted or a sorted T cell fraction (not recorded which). The CDR3 DNA sequence: TGTGCCAGCAGCCCTTTCGAGGAGGTCCAAGAGACCCAGTACTTC. This translates into CASSPFEEVQETQYF.